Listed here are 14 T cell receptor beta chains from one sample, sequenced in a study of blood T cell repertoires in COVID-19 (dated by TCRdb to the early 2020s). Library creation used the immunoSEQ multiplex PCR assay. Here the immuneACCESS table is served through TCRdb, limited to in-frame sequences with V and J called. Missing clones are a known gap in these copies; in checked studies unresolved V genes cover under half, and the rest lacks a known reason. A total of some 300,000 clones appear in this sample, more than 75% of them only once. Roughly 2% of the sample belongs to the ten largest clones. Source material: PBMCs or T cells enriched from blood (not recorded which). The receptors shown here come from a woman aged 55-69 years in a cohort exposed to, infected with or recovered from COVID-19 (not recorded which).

The chain's CDR3 is CASSPTRQGAFYGYTF. CDR3 DNA sequence: TGTGCCAGCAGTCCAACACGACAGGGGGCGTTCTATGGCTACACCTTC. The chain joins TRBV28 to TRBJ1-2; 10 bases fit TRBD1. The CDR3 length is 16 residues. CDR1 is MDHEN, CDR2 SYDVKM, per germline. The trim removed 5 bases at V and 4 bases at J, leaving 10 bases unmatched.

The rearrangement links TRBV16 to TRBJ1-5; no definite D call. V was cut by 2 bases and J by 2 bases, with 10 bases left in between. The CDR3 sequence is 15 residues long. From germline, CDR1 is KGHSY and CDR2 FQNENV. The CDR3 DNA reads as TGTGCCAGCAGCCAAGGTTCGGGTGGCAATCAGCCCCAGCATTTT. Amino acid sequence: CASSQGSGGNQPQHF.

CDR3 protein: CASSPQVSGIGETQYF. CDR3 bases: TGTGCCAGTAGTCCCCAAGTAAGCGGGATAGGGGAGACCCAGTACTTC. V gene TRBV19 combines with J gene TRBJ2-5; TRBD2 aligns across 7 bases. The CDR3 runs to 16 residues. With 5 bases clipped from V and 5 bases from J, the junction kept 14 bases outside the gene matches. CDR1 is LNHDA and CDR2 is SQIVND in the germline V gene (reference sequence).

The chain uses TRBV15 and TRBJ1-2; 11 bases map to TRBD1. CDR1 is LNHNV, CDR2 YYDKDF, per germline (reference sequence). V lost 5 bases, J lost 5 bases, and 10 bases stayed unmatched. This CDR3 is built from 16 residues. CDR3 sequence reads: CATSGGQGALLYGYTF. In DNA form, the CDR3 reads TGTGCCACCAGCGGAGGACAGGGGGCCCTACTTTATGGCTACACCTTC.

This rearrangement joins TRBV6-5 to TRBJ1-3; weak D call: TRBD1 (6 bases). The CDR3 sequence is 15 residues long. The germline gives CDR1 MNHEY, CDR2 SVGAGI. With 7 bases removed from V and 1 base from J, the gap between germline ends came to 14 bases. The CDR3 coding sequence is TGTGCCAGCACCGCTGACAGGTTTTCTGGAAACACCATATATTTT. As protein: CASTADRFSGNTIYF.

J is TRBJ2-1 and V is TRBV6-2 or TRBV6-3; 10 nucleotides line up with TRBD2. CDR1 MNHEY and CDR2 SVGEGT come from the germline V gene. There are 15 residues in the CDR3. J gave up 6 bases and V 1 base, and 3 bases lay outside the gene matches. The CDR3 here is CASSYFLAGVNEQFF. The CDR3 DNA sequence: TGTGCCAGCAGTTACTTCCTAGCGGGAGTCAATGAGCAGTTCTTC.

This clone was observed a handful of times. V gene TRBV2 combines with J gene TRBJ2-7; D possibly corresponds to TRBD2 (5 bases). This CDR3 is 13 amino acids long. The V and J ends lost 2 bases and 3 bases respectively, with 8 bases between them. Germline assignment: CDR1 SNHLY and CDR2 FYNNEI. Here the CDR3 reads CASSEYRDYEQYF. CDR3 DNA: TGTGCCAGCAGTGAATATCGGGACTACGAGCAGTACTTC.

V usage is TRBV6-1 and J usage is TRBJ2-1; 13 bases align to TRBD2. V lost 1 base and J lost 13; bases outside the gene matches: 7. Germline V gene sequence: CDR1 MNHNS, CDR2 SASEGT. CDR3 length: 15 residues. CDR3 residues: CASSEVLAGGPDQFF. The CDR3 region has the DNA TGTGCCAGCAGTGAAGTACTAGCGGGAGGGCCTGATCAGTTCTTC.

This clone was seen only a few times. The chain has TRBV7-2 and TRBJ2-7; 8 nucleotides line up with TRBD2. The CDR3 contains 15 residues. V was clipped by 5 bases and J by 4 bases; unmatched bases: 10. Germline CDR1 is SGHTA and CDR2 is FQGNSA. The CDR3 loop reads CASSPGAGATYEQYF. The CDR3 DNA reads TGTGCCAGCAGCCCGGGAGCGGGAGCGACGTACGAGCAGTACTTC. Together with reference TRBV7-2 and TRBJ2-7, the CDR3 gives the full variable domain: GAGVSQSPSNKVTEKGKDVELRCDPISGHTALYWYRQSLGQGLEFLIYFQGNSAPDKSGLPSDRFSAERTGGSVSTLTIQRTQQEDSAVYLCASSPGAGATYEQYFGPGTRLTVT.

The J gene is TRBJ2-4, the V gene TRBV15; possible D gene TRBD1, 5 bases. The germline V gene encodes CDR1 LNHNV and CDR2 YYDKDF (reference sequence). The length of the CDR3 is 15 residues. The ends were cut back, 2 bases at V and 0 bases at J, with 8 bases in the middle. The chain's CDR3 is CATSRPREAKNIQYF. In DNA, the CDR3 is TGTGCCACCAGCAGACCCAGGGAAGCCAAAAACATTCAGTACTTC.

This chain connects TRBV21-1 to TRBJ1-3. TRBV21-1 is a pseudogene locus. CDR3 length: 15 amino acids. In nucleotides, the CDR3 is TGTGCCAGCAGCACCTCTAGGCGCTCTGGAAACACCATATATTTT. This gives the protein CASSTSRRSGNTIYF.

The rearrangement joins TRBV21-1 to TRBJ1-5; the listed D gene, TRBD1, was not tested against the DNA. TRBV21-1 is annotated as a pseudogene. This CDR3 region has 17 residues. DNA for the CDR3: TGTGCCAGCAGCAAAGAGAGGACACTAAAAGGGTGTCAGCCCCAGCATTTT. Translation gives CASSKERTLKGCQPQHF.

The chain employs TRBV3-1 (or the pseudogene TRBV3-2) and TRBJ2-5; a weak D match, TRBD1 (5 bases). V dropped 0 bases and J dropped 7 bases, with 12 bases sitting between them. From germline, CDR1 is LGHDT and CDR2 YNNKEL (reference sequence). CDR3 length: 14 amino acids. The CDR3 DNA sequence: TGTGCCAGCAGCCAAGATCTGTTTAGGGGGACCCAGTACTTC. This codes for CASSQDLFRGTQYF.

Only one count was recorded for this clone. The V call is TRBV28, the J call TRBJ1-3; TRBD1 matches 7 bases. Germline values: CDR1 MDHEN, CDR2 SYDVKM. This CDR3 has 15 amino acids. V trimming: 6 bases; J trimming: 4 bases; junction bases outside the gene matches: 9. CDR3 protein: CASRLGGAWGNTIYF. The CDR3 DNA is TGTGCCAGCAGACTAGGGGGCGCGTGGGGAAACACCATATATTTT.